The 15 T cell receptor beta chains presented below share a single source sample, sequenced in a study of blood T cell repertoires in COVID-19. Here immunoSEQ multiplex PCR was the method, and the copy in TCRdb shows in-frame clones only, minus some. This table has about 190,000 clones, 88% appearing once. The specimen was peripheral blood. These receptors were obtained from a human donor in a cohort sampled during active COVID-19.

This chain uses TRBV4-3 with TRBJ2-7; maybe TRBD1 (6 bases). Trimming pared 3 bases from V and 2 bases from J, leaving 11 bases between. The CDR3 contains 14 residues. Looked up from germline, CDR1 is LGHNA and CDR2 is YSLEER. CDR3 nucleotide sequence: TGCGCCAGCAGCCACAGTCAGGGGACCTACGAGCAGTACTTC. This codes for CASSHSQGTYEQYF.

V and J are TRBV5-5 and TRBJ1-2; the match to TRBD1 covers 7 bases. Germline values: CDR1 SGHKS, CDR2 YYEKEE (reference sequence). This CDR3 is built from 13 residues. With 3 bases clipped from V and 4 bases from J, the junction kept 3 bases outside the gene matches. CDR3 region: CASSSGDSYGYTF. The CDR3 region has the DNA TGTGCCAGCAGCTCTGGGGACAGCTATGGCTACACCTTC.

The chain links TRBV3-1 (or the pseudogene TRBV3-2) to TRBJ1-2; D perhaps matches TRBD1 (5 bases). The length of the CDR3 is 13 residues. Trimming pared 1 base from V and 3 bases from J, leaving 6 bases between. Germline CDR1 and CDR2: LGHDT and YNNKEL (reference sequence). The CDR3 sequence is CASSQARDYGYTF. CDR3 in DNA: TGTGCCAGCAGCCAAGCCAGGGACTATGGCTACACCTTC.

The chain has TRBV9 and TRBJ2-2; no firm D call. Germline V gene lookup returns CDR1 SGDLS and CDR2 YYNGEE. The CDR3 sequence is 13 residues long. The V gene lost 3 bases and the J gene lost 4 bases, with 7 bases spanning the gap. CDR3 sequence: CASSAQITGELFF. The CDR3 DNA reads TGTGCCAGCAGCGCCCAGATCACCGGGGAGCTGTTTTTT.

CDR3 coding DNA: TGTGCCAGCAGCTTAGTTTCTTTTTCCGAGCAGTACTTC. Protein sequence: CASSLVSFSEQYF. The genes are TRBV11-3 and TRBJ2-7; D is uncertain. Germline assignment: CDR1 SGHNT and CDR2 YENEEA. This CDR3 region has 13 residues. The germline V and J ends were trimmed by 1 base and 6 bases, with 10 bases remaining between them.

The chain combines TRBV19 with TRBJ1-5; D might be TRBD1 (5 bases). V lost 5 bases and J 4 bases, leaving 18 bases between the germline ends. The CDR3 sequence is 16 residues long. From germline, CDR1 is LNHDA and CDR2 SQIVND (reference sequence). CDR3 bases: TGTGCCAGTAGTTTTTCCGGGACTAGGGTAAATCAGCCCCAGCATTTT. This codes for CASSFSGTRVNQPQHF.

The CDR3 loop is CASSWGQGATGNTIYF. As DNA, the CDR3 is TGTGCCAGCAGTTGGGGTCAGGGGGCGACTGGAAACACCATATATTTT. V gene TRBV28 combines with J gene TRBJ1-3; 8 positions match TRBD1. Germline V gene data show CDR1 as MDHEN and CDR2 as SYDVKM. V lost 4 bases and J lost 2; bases outside the gene matches: 7. The CDR3 extends over 16 amino acids.

The chain recombines TRBV27 with TRBJ1-2; 8 bases align to TRBD1. J was trimmed by 0 bases and V by 4 bases; bases with no gene match: 4. There are 15 residues in the CDR3. Germline CDR1 is MNHEY and CDR2 is SMNVEV (reference sequence). CDR3 nucleotide sequence: TGTGCCAGCAGTTGGGACAGGAGCTCTAACTATGGCTACACCTTC. As protein: CASSWDRSSNYGYTF.

The V and J genes are TRBV4-3 and TRBJ2-7; 9 positions match TRBD1. Trimming took 0 bases from V and 4 from J; bases not matched to a gene: 4. Germline V gene lookup returns CDR1 LGHNA and CDR2 YSLEER. There are 15 residues in the CDR3. Here the CDR3 reads CASSQDWTGEYEQYF. CDR3 coding DNA: TGCGCCAGCAGCCAAGACTGGACAGGGGAGTACGAGCAGTACTTC.

This clone occurred a few times. J is TRBJ1-1 and V is TRBV6-2 or TRBV6-3; D uncertain. The CDR3 sequence is 13 residues long. Trimming stripped 6 bases from V and 2 bases from J, with 10 bases between. Looked up from germline, CDR1 is MNHEY and CDR2 is SVGEGT. This chain's CDR3 is CASSRGYNTEAFF. CDR3 DNA: TGTGCCAGCAGCCGCGGCTATAACACTGAAGCTTTCTTT.

The chain recombines TRBV3-1 (or the pseudogene TRBV3-2) with TRBJ2-7; 11 bases line up with TRBD2. This CDR3 spans 18 amino acids. Germline CDR1 LGHDT, CDR2 YNNKEL (reference sequence). Germline trimming cut 0 bases from V and 4 bases from J; bases unmatched to any gene: 11. CDR3 loop: CASSQDLVAGGVFYEQYF. The CDR3 coding sequence is TGTGCCAGCAGCCAAGATCTGGTAGCGGGGGGGGTTTTTTACGAGCAGTACTTC.

The rearrangement links TRBV19 to TRBJ1-2, with D maybe TRBD1 (6 bases). Germline CDR1 reads LNHDA; CDR2 reads SQIVND (reference sequence). Deletions cut 5 bases from V and 1 base from J, with 11 bases between. This CDR3 comprises 14 residues. Written as DNA, the CDR3 is TGTGCCAGTAGTTACAGGGCCCATAACTATGGCTACACCTTC. As protein: CASSYRAHNYGYTF.

The rearrangement uses TRBV28 and TRBJ2-7; 7 bases align to TRBD2. V shed 3 bases and J 6 bases; nucleotides not matched to a gene: 11. This CDR3 region has 15 residues. Germline values: CDR1 MDHEN, CDR2 SYDVKM. This chain's CDR3 is CASSFRSGEGAEQYF. The CDR3 DNA is TGTGCCAGCAGTTTTCGGAGCGGGGAGGGCGCCGAGCAGTACTTC.

The chain couples TRBV5-1 to TRBJ1-1; a weak D match, TRBD1 (6 bases). Germline V gives CDR1 SGHRS, CDR2 YFSETQ. CDR3 length equals 16 residues. V gave up 0 bases and J gave up 0 bases, with 12 bases separating them. The CDR3 bases are TGCGCCAGCAGCTTGGCACAGGGCTCAATGAACACTGAAGCTTTCTTT. It encodes CASSLAQGSMNTEAFF.

The gene calls are TRBV11-2 and TRBJ2-3, with 15 bases that match TRBD2. Germline loops: CDR1 SGHAT, CDR2 FQNNGV. With 5 bases clipped from V and 7 bases from J, the junction kept 13 bases outside the gene matches. CDR3 length: 18 amino acids. CDR3 sequence reads: CASSRGRGLAGGLHTQYF. The DNA of the CDR3 is TGTGCCAGCAGCCGCGGAAGAGGACTAGCGGGGGGGTTGCATACGCAGTATTTT. The full variable domain, in which reference TRBV11-2 and TRBJ2-3 provide the parts outside the CDR3, is EAGVAQSPRYKIIEKRQSVAFWCNPISGHATLYWYQQILGQGPKLLIQFQNNGVVDDSQLPKDRFSAERLKGVDSTLKIQPAKLEDSAVYLCASSRGRGLAGGLHTQYFGPGTRLTVL.